This T cell receptor beta chain is drawn from a study of T cell responses to AZD1222 COVID-19 vaccine. TCRdb's table, derived via immunoSEQ multiplex PCR, lists solely in-frame clones and lacks some. The sample lists around 6,100 clones, more than 70% occurring once. This TCR came from an adult who received the AZD1222 COVID-19 vaccine. Specimen: peripheral blood, collected 28 days after the second AZD1222 dose.

CDR3 DNA sequence: TGCAGCGTTCGCGGCGGGAGCACAGATACGCAGTATTTT. It translates to CSVRGGSTDTQYF. The chain combines TRBV29-1 with TRBJ2-3, with D possibly being TRBD2 (5 bases). The germline V gene has CDR1 SQVTM and CDR2 ANQGSEA. The CDR3 covers 13 residues. Trimming shortened V by 5 bases and J by 0 bases, and 9 bases separated the two germline ends.